The TCR beta chain under discussion was sequenced for a study of OX40 agonist ivuxolimab in advanced cancers. On the study more broadly: People who had prior anti-PD-1, anti-PD-L1 or anti-CTLA-4 therapy could take part, and about 40% had some. Study-wide results and caveats: Certain nonresponding patients likewise had low normalized T-cell clonal expansion. CD4+ and CD8+ blood T cells expanded clonally by week 6 at 0.1 to 3.0 mg/kg.

V shed 4 bases and J 7 bases; nucleotides not matched to a gene: 10. The CDR3 has 15 amino acids. In germline, CDR1 is SGHRS, CDR2 YFSETQ. Using immunoSEQ multiplex PCR, the repertoire was profiled, and TCRdb retains in-frame clones only, with some absent. The data show 30,000 to 35,000 clones, 92% seen once. This clone has a single count. Its antigen remains unidentified. The receptor's source is an adult with an advanced solid tumor such as melanoma, head and neck, liver or kidney cancer. The rearrangement uses TRBV5-1 and TRBJ2-1; 8 bases align to TRBD1. Here the sequenced sample was CD4+ or CD8+ T cells sorted from blood, taken in a trial of the OX40 agonist ivuxolimab. The CDR3 reads CASSPTQGARNEQFF. The CDR3, as DNA: TGCGCCAGCAGCCCGACCCAGGGGGCTAGGAATGAGCAGTTCTTC. Variable domain in full (rest from reference TRBV5-1 and TRBJ2-1): KAGVTQTPRYLIKTRGQQVTLSCSPISGHRSVSWYQQTPGQGLQFLFEYFSETQRNKGNFPGRFSGRQFSNSRSEMNVSTLELGDSALYLCASSPTQGARNEQFFGPGTRLTVL.